The source of this T cell receptor beta chain is a study of beta chain features in type 1 diabetes. On the study more broadly: Patients did not differ from healthy donors in age, gender or cell yield. Study observations and caveats: Fewer junction insertions and more nucleotide deletions appeared in type 1 diabetes patients. All four CD4+ subsets of Type 1 diabetes patients contained TCRB CDR3s that were moderately but significantly shorter.

The whole isolated RNA underwent reverse transcription, so sequencing captured expressed TCRB transcripts. The average output of naive, central memory and regulatory T cell samples was roughly 3.6 million reads. Profiled with immunoSEQ multiplex PCR; TCRdb holds only in-frame clones, not every one. The profile shows around 130,000 clones, less than 20% of them singletons. A word on this clone: As yet, its antigen is unknown.

The V segment lost 3 bases and the J segment 10 bases; nucleotides outside the gene matches: 4. CDR3 length equals 12 residues. Per germline, CDR1 SGHDN and CDR2 FVKESK. This TCR came from a man in his thirties or forties with type 1 diabetes. The chain combines TRBV14 with TRBJ1-2; 8 nucleotides line up with TRBD1. The sequenced material came from central memory CD4+ T cells from blood. CDR3 region: CASSHSQGDYTF. The CDR3 bases are TGTGCCAGCAGCCACTCACAGGGGGACTACACCTTC. The complete variable domain, with remaining parts taken from reference TRBV14 and TRBJ1-2, reads EAGVTQFPSHSVIEKGQTVTLRCDPISGHDNLYWYRRVMGKEIKFLLHFVKESKQDESGMPNNRFLAERTGGTYSTLKVQPAELEDSGVYFCASSHSQGDYTFGSGTRLTVV.